This TCR beta chain comes out of a study of T cells in Graves' hyperthyroidism and ophthalmopathy. On the study more broadly: Blood from the periphery was taken at initial diagnosis, before any treatment.

This clonotype came up a few times. Its antigen remains unidentified. Overall study findings and caveats: Most clonotypes expanded in the thyroid (above 0.001) were also present in blood. Ophthalmopathy was identified by the model a median around 6.9 months ahead of onset. Ophthalmopathy cases were set apart from stable hyperthyroidism by a 13 V-J model.

Amplified TCR beta CDR3 regions came from RNA transcripts. The study used the HTBI primer set for a first-round RT-PCR of the TCR CDR3. MiXCR was run by TCRdb on the multiplex PCR reads, yielding one entry per CDR3 protein. The repertoire holds around 600,000 distinct CDR3 sequences, with about 14% as singletons. Per germline, CDR1 KGHDR and CDR2 SFDVKD. The CDR3 is made up of 13 amino acids. Germline trimming cut 9 bases from V and 3 bases from J; bases unmatched to any gene: 5. Sample: blood. This TCR was sampled from a woman between 18 and 30 years old with Graves' ophthalmopathy. The rearrangement uses TRBV24-1 and TRBJ2-3; the match to TRBD1 covers 7 bases. The CDR3 reads CATEGARTDTQYF. CDR3 coding DNA: TGTGCCACCGAGGGGGCGCGGACAGATACGCAGTATTTT.